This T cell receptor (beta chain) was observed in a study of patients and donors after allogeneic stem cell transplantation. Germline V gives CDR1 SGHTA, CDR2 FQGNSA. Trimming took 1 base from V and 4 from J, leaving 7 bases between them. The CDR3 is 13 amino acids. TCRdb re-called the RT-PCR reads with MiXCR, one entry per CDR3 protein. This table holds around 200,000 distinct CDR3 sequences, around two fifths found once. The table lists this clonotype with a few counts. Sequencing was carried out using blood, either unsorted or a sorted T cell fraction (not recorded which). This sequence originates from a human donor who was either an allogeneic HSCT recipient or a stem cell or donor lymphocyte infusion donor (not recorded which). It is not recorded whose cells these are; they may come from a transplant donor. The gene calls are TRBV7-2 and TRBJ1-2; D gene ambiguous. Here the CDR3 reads CASSLGLVYGYTF. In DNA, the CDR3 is TGTGCCAGCAGCTTAGGCCTTGTCTATGGCTACACCTTC.